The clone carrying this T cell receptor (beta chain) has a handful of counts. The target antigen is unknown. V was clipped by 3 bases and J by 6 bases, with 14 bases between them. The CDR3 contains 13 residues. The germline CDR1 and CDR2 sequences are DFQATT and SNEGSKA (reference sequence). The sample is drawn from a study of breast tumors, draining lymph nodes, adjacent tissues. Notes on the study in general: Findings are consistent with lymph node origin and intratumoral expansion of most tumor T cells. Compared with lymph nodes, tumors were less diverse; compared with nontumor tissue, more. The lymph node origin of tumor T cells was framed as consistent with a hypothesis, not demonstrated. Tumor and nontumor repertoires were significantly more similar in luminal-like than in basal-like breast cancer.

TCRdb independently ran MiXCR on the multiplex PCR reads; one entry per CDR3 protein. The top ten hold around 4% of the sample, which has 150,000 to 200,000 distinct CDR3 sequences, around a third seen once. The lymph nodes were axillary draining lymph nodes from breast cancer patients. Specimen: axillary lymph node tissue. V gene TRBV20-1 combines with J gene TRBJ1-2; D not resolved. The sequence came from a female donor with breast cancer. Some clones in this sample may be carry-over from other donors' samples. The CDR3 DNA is TGCAGTGCTAGTAGTGGACCCGCGAATGGCTACACCTTC. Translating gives CSASSGPANGYTF.